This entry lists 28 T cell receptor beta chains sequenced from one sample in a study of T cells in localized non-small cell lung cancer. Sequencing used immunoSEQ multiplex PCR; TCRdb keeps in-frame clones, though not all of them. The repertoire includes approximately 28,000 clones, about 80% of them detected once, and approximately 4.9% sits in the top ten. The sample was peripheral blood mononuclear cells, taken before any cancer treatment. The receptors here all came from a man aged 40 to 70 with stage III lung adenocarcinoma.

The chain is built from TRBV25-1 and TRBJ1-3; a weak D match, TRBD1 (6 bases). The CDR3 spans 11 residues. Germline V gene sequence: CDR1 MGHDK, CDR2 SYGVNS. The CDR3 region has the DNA TGTGCTTCGACAGGAGGATACACCATATATTTT. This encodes CASTGGYTIYF.

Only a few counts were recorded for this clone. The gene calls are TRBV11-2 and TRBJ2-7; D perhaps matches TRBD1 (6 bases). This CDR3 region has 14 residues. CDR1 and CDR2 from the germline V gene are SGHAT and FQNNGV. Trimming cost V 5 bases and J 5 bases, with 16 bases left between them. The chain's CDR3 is CASSSGIRGHEQYF. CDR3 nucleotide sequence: TGTGCCAGCAGCAGCGGAATCAGGGGTCACGAGCAGTACTTC. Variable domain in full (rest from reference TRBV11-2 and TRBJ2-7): EAGVAQSPRYKIIEKRQSVAFWCNPISGHATLYWYQQILGQGPKLLIQFQNNGVVDDSQLPKDRFSAERLKGVDSTLKIQPAKLEDSAVYLCASSSGIRGHEQYFGPGTRLTVT.

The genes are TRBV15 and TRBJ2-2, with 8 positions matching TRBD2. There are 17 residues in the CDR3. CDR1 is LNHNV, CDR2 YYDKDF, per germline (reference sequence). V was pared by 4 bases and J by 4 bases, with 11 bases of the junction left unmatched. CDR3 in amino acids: CATSTRLARGFTGELFF. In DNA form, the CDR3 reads TGTGCCACCAGCACTAGACTAGCGAGGGGTTTCACCGGGGAGCTGTTTTTT.

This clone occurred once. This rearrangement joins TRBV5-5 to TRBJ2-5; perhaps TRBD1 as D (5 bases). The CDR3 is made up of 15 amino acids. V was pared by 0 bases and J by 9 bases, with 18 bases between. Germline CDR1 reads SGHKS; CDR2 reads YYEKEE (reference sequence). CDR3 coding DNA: TGTGCCAGCAGCTTGGGAAGGACACCCCGGGTGGCCCAGTACTTC. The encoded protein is CASSLGRTPRVAQYF.

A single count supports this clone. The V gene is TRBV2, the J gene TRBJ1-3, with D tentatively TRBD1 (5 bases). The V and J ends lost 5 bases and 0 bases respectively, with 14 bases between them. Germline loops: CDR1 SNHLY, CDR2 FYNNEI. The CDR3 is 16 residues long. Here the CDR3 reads CASSYIQEISGNTIYF. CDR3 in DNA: TGTGCCAGCAGTTACATACAGGAAATCTCTGGAAACACCATATATTTT.

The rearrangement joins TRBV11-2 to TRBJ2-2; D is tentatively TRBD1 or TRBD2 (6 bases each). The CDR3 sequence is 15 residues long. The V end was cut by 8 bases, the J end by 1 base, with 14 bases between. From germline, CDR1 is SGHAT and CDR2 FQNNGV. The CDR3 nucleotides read TGTGCCAGCGGGGGGCTTTACTTGAACACCGGGGAGCTGTTTTTT. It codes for CASGGLYLNTGELFF.

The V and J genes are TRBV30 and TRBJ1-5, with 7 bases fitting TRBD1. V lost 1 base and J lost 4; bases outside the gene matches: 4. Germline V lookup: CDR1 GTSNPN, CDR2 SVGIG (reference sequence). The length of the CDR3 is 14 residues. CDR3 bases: TGTGCCTGGAGTGGGGGGACAGCGAATCAGCCCCAGCATTTT. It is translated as CAWSGGTANQPQHF.

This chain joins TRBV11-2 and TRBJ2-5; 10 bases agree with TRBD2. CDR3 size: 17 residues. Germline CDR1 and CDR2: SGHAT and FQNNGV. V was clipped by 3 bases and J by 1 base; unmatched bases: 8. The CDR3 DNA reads TGTGCCAGCAGCTTCGGGGGGACTAGCGTATTCCAAGAGACCCAGTACTTC. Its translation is CASSFGGTSVFQETQYF.

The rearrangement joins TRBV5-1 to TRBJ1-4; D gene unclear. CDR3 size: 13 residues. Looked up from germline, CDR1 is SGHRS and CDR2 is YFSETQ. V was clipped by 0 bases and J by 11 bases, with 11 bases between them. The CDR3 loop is CASSLESFGKLFF. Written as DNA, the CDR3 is TGCGCCAGCAGCTTGGAGTCTTTCGGCAAACTGTTTTTT.

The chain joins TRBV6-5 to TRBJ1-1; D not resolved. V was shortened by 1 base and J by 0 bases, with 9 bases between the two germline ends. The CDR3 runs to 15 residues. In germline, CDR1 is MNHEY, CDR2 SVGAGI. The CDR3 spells CASSYLDLMNTEAFF. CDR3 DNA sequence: TGTGCCAGCAGTTACTTGGACTTGATGAACACTGAAGCTTTCTTT.

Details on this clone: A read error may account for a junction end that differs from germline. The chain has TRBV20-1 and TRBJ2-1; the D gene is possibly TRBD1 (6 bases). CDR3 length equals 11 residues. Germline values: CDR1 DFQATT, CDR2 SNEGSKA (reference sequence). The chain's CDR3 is CSAGDRNEQFF. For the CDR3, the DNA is TGCAGTGCTGGAGACAGGAATGAGCAGTTCTTC.

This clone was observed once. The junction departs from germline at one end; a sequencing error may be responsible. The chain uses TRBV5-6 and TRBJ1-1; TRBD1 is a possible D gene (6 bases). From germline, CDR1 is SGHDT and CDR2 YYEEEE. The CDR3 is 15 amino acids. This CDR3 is CASSLAGASLTEAFF. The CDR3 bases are TGTGCCAGCAGTTTGGCAGGGGCGTCGTTGACTGAAGCTTTCTTT.

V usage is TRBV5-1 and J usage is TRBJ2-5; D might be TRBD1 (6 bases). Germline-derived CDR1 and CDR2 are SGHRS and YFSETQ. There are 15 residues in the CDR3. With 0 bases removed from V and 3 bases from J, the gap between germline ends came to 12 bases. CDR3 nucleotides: TGCGCCAGCAGCTTGGACAGGGATGTTGAAGAGACCCAGTACTTC. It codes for CASSLDRDVEETQYF.

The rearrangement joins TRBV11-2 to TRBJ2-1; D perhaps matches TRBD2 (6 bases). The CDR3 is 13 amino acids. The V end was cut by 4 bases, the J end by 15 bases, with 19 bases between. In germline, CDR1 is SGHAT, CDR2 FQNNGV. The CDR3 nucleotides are TGTGCCAGCAGCTCTATGCGGGGCGGACTTGGGTTCTTC. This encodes CASSSMRGGLGFF.

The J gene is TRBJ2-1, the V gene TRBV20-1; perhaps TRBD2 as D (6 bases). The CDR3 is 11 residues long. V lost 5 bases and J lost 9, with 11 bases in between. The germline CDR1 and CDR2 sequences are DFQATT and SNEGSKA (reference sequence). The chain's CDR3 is CSAYRETEQFF. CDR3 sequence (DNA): TGCAGTGCTTACCGGGAGACTGAGCAGTTCTTC.

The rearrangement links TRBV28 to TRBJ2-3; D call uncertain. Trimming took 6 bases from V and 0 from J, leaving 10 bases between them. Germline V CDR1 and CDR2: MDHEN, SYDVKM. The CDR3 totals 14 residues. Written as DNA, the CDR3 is TGTGCCAGCAGCTCTCTGGACAGCACAGATACGCAGTATTTT. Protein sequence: CASSSLDSTDTQYF.

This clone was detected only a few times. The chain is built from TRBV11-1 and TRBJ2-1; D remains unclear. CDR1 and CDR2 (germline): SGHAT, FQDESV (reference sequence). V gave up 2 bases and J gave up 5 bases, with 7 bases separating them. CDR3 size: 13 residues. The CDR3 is CASSLNGHNEQFF. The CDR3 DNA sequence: TGTGCCAGCAGCTTAAATGGCCACAATGAGCAGTTCTTC. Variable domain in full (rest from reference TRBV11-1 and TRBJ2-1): EAEVAQSPRYKITEKSQAVAFWCDPISGHATLYWYRQILGQGPELLVQFQDESVVDDSQLPKDRFSAERLKGVDSTLKIQPAELGDSAMYLCASSLNGHNEQFFGPGTRLTVL.

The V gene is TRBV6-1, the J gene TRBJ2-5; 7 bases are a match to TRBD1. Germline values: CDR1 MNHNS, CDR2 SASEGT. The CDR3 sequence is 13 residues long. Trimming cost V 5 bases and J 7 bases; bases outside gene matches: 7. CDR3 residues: CASSMDRLGTQYF. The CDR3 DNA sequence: TGTGCCAGCAGTATGGACAGGTTAGGGACCCAGTACTTC.

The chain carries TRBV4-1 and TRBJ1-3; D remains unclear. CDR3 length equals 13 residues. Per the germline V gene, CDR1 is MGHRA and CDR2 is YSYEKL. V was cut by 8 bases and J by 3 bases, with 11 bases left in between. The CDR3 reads CASAQGYGNTIYF. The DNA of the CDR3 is TGCGCCAGCGCTCAAGGGTATGGAAACACCATATATTTT.

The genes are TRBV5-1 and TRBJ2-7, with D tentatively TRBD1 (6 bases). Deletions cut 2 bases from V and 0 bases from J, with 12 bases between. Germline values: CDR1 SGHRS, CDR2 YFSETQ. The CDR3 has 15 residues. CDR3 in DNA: TGCGCCAGCAGCTTTACCGGACAGCCCTCCTACGAGCAGTACTTC. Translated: CASSFTGQPSYEQYF.

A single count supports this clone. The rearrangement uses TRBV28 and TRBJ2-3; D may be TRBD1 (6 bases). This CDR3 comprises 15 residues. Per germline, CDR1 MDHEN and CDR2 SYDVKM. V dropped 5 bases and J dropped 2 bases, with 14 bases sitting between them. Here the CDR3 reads CASSASDRFTDTQYF. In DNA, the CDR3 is TGTGCCAGCAGTGCCTCGGACAGATTCACAGATACGCAGTATTTT.

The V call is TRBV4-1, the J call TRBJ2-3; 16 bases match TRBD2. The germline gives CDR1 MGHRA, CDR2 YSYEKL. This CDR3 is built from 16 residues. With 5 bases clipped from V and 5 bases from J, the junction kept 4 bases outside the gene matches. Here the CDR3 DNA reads TGCGCCAGCAGCACGGGACTAGCGGGAGGGATAGATACGCAGTATTTT. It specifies CASSTGLAGGIDTQYF.

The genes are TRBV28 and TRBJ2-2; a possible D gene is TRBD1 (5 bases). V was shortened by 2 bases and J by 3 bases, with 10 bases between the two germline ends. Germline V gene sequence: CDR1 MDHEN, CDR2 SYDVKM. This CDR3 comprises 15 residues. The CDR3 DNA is TGTGCCAGCAGTTTAGGTCAGGGATACACCGGGGAGCTGTTTTTT. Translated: CASSLGQGYTGELFF.

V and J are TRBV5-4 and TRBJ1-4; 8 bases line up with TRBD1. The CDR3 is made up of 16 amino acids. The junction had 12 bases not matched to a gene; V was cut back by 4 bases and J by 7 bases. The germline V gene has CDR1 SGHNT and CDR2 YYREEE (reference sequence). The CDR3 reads CASSERQGSLSEKLFF. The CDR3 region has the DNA TGTGCCAGCAGCGAAAGACAGGGGAGTCTCAGTGAAAAACTGTTTTTT.

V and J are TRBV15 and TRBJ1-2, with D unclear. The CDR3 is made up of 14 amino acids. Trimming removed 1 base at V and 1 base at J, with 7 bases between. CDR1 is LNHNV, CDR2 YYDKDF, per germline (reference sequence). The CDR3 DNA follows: TGTGCCACCAGCAGAGGTGGGTTTAACTATGGCTACACCTTC. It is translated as CATSRGGFNYGYTF.

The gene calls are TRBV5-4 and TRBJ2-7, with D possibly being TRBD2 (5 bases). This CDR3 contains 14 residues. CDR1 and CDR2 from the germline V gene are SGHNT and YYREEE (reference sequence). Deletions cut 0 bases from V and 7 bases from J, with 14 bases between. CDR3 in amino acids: CASSLAGISQEQYF. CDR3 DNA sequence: TGTGCCAGCAGCTTGGCCGGGATTTCCCAAGAGCAGTACTTC. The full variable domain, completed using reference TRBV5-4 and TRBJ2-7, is ETGVTQSPTHLIKTRGQQVTLRCSSQSGHNTVSWYQQALGQGPQFIFQYYREEENGRGNFPPRFSGLQFPNYSSELNVNALELDDSALYLCASSLAGISQEQYFGPGTRLTVT.

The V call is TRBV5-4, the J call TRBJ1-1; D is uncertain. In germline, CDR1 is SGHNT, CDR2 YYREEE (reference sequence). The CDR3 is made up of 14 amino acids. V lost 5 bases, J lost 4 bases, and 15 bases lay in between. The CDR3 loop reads CASRGERKSTEAFF. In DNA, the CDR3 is TGTGCCAGCAGGGGAGAGCGGAAAAGCACTGAAGCTTTCTTT.

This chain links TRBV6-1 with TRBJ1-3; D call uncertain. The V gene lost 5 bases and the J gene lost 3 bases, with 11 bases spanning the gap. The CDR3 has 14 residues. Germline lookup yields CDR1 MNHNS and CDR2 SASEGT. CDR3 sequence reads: CASSPDLDGNTIYF. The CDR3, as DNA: TGTGCCAGCAGTCCCGATTTGGATGGAAACACCATATATTTT.